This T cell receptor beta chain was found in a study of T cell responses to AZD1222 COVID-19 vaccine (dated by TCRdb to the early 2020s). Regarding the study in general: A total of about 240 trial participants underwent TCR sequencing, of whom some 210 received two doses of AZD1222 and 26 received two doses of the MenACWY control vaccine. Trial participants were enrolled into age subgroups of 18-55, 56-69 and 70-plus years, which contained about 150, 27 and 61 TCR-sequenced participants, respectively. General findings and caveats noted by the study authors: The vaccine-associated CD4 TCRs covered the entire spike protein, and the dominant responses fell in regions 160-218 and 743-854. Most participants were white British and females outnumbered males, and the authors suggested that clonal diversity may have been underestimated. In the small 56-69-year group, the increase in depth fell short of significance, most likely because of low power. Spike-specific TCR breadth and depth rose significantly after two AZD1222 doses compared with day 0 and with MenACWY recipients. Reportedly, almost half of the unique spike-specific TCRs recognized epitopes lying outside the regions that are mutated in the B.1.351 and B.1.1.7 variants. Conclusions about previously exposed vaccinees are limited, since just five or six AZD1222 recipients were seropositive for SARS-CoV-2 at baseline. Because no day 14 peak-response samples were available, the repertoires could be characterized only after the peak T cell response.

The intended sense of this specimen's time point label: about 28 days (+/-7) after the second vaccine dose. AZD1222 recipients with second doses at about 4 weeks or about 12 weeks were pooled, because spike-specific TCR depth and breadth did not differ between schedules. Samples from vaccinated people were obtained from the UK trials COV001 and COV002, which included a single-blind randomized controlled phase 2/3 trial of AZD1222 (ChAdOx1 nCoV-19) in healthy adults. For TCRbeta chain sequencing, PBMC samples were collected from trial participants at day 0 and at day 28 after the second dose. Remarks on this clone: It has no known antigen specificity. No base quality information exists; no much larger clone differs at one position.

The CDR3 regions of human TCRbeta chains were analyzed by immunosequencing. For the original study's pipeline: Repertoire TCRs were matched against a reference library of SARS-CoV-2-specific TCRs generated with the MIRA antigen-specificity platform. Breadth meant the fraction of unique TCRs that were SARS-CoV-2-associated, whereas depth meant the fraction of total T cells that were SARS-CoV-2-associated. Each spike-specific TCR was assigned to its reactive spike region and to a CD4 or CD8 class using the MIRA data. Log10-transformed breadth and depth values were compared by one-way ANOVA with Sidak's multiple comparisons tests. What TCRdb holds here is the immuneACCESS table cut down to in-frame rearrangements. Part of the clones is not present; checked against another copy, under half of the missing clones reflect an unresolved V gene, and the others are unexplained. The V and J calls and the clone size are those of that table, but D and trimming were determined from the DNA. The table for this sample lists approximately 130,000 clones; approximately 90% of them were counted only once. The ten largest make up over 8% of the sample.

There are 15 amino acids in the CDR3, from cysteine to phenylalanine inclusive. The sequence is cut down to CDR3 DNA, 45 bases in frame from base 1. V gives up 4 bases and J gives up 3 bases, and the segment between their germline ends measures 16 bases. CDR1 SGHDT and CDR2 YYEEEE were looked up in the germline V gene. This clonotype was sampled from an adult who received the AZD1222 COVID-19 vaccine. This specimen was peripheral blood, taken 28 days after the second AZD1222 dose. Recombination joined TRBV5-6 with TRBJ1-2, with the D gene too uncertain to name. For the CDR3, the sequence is CASSRIGSLDYGYTF. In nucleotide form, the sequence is TGTGCCAGCAGCCGAATCGGGTCCCTTGACTATGGCTACACCTTC.